This TCR beta chain was obtained from a study of T cell responses to AZD1222 COVID-19 vaccine. The repertoire was sequenced with immunoSEQ multiplex PCR; TCRdb's copy has only in-frame clones and lacks some. The table records 110,000 or so clones, roughly nine tenths of them present only once. To note about this clone: Antigen: not known.

Trimming left V 0 bases short and J 5 bases short, with 5 bases between. CDR3 size: 13 residues. Germline V lookup: CDR1 SGHDT, CDR2 YYEEEE. Findings and limits, study-wide: Reportedly, nearly half of unique spike TCRs recognized epitopes outside B.1.351/B.1.1.7 mutations. Receipt of two AZD1222 doses was followed by a rise in Spike-specific TCR breadth and depth. Spike-spanning, vaccine-associated CD4 TCRs were dominant at 160-218 and 743-854.

This specimen was peripheral blood, taken on day 0 of AZD1222 vaccination. The chain has TRBV5-6 and TRBJ1-4; D uncertain. The clonotype originates from an adult in good health. The CDR3 region has the DNA TGTGCCAGCAGCTTGGTAGGCAATGAAAAACTGTTTTTT. Protein: CASSLVGNEKLFF.